This paragraph reports one T cell receptor beta chain. In the study's own analysis: Reference gene primer amplification gave nucleated cell count estimates. The assay was immunoSEQ multiplex PCR, and TCRdb's table has in-frame clones only and misses some. Clonal size and the V and J genes are those of that table, whereas D and trimming came from the DNA. Of 70,000 to 80,000 clones in the sample, about nine tenths were seen once. CDR3 length: 14 amino acids. CDR1 SQVTM and CDR2 ANQGSEA come from the germline V gene. V lost 3 bases, J lost 8 bases, and 17 bases lay in between. This entry comes from a study of blood T cell repertoires in COVID-19. Study-level information: The origin of the acute and convalescent COVID-19 samples was the United States, Italy and Spain. The cDNA or gDNA used as material had been derived from T cells, B-cell-depleted T cells, or PBMCs.

This sequence originates from a woman between 50 and 59 years old with acute or convalescent COVID-19. The V gene is TRBV29-1, the J gene TRBJ2-1, with D possibly matching TRBD2 (5 bases). The sequenced sample consisted of peripheral blood. CDR3 sequence (DNA): TGCAGCGTTGATGGGCTAGCCTCGGTTGATGAGCAGTTCTTC. It yields the protein CSVDGLASVDEQFF.